The 15 T cell receptor beta chains presented below share a single source sample, sequenced in a study of cytomegalovirus exposure and HLA in healthy donors. The primer mix had 60 Vbeta and 13 Jbeta primers. Some clones are missing from TCRdb's copy, which holds only in-frame ones; the method was immunoSEQ multiplex PCR. The sample contains 110,000 to 150,000 clones, approximately 80% of which appear only once. The sample consisted of PBMCs. These TCRs come from a woman aged 40 to 50 in good health and CMV-seropositive.

This clone turned up a few times. The V and J genes are TRBV18 and TRBJ1-5, with unresolved D. The V gene's germline CDR1 is KGHSH and CDR2 LQKENI. V dropped 2 bases and J dropped 5 bases, with 10 bases sitting between them. The CDR3 contains 14 residues. The CDR3 reads CASSPFRGDQPQHF. The DNA for the CDR3 is TGTGCCAGCTCACCATTCCGGGGTGATCAGCCCCAGCATTTT.

V gene TRBV7-9 combines with J gene TRBJ2-1, with 11 bases lining up with TRBD2. The trim removed 5 bases at V and 8 bases at J, leaving 11 bases unmatched. Germline CDR1 reads SEHNR; CDR2 reads FQNEAQ (reference sequence). The CDR3 has 16 amino acids. For the CDR3, the DNA is TGTGCCAGCAGCCGTCGTAGCGGGGGGGCCCAATATGAGCAGTTCTTC. Its translation: CASSRRSGGAQYEQFF.

The chain uses TRBV6-5 and TRBJ1-1, with TRBD1 as a possible D gene (6 bases). The ends were cut back, 2 bases at V and 1 base at J, with 8 bases in the middle. Germline CDR1 is MNHEY and CDR2 is SVGAGI. The CDR3 is made up of 14 amino acids. CDR3 DNA: TGTGCCAGCAGTTACGCCAGGGGGAACACTGAAGCTTTCTTT. This encodes CASSYARGNTEAFF.

This chain links TRBV28 with TRBJ2-2, with TRBD1 as a possible D gene (6 bases). CDR1 and CDR2 (germline): MDHEN, SYDVKM. Trimming removed 8 bases at V and 5 bases at J, with 24 bases between. This CDR3 is 17 amino acids long. Here the CDR3 reads CASGYPLFGTGTGELFF. The CDR3 coding sequence is TGTGCCAGCGGATACCCACTGTTTGGAACAGGGACCGGGGAGCTGTTTTTT.

The chain couples TRBV4-3 to TRBJ2-7; D may be TRBD1 (6 bases). The CDR3 has 14 amino acids. Germline-derived CDR1 and CDR2 are LGHNA and YSLEER. With 0 bases removed from V and 2 bases from J, the gap between germline ends came to 8 bases. The CDR3 nucleotides are TGCGCCAGCAGCCAAGATACAGGGACCTACGAGCAGTACTTC. It encodes CASSQDTGTYEQYF.

The chain joins TRBV29-1 to TRBJ1-3, with D tentatively TRBD1 (6 bases). V lost 7 bases and J lost 3, with 13 bases in between. The length of the CDR3 is 13 residues. Per the germline V gene, CDR1 is SQVTM and CDR2 is ANQGSEA. In DNA form, the CDR3 reads TGCAGCGCTGCAGGGGAAGTTGGAAACACCATATATTTT. This sequence encodes CSAAGEVGNTIYF.

This sequence joins TRBV5-6 and TRBJ1-1; D remains unclear. Germline V gives CDR1 SGHDT, CDR2 YYEEEE. Deletions cut 6 bases from V and 5 bases from J, with 23 bases between. The CDR3 is made up of 16 amino acids. DNA for the CDR3: TGTGCCAGCACCGACCTTGGAGAGACCCTCGGGACTGAAGCTTTCTTT. Protein product: CASTDLGETLGTEAFF.

This clone appeared a single time. V usage is TRBV5-6 and J usage is TRBJ1-4, with unresolved D. Trimming left V 4 bases short and J 13 bases short, with 14 bases between. Germline loops: CDR1 SGHDT, CDR2 YYEEEE. CDR3 length: 12 amino acids. As DNA, the CDR3 is TGTGCCAGCAGCCACGGACCGGAGGGACTGTTTTTT. Amino acid sequence: CASSHGPEGLFF.

J is TRBJ2-1 and V is TRBV9, with TRBD2 identical over 15 bases. The CDR3 is 16 amino acids. J lost 5 bases, V lost 2 bases, and 2 bases had no gene match. Germline V gives CDR1 SGDLS, CDR2 YYNGEE. Here the CDR3 DNA reads TGTGCCAGCAGCGTGGGACTAGCGGGAGGAGACAATGAGCAGTTCTTC. This sequence encodes CASSVGLAGGDNEQFF.

The J gene is TRBJ1-4, the V gene TRBV7-8; D is undetermined. CDR1 is SGHVS, CDR2 FQNEAQ, per germline. The CDR3 is 14 amino acids. With 4 bases removed from V and 8 bases from J, the gap between germline ends came to 14 bases. DNA of the CDR3: TGTGCCAGCAGCTACGGGAGTAAGGGAGAAAAACTGTTTTTT. Its translation: CASSYGSKGEKLFF.

The chain uses TRBV7-2 and TRBJ2-2; the match to TRBD1 covers 7 bases. Losses at the gene ends were 2 bases for V and 4 bases for J; bases not matched to a gene: 7. Germline lookup yields CDR1 SGHTA and CDR2 FQGNSA. The CDR3 runs 16 residues. In DNA form, the CDR3 reads TGTGCCAGCAGCTTAACCGGGACAGCTTCCACCGGGGAGCTGTTTTTT. Protein product: CASSLTGTASTGELFF.

This chain connects TRBV4-3 to TRBJ2-3; the D gene is possibly TRBD2 (5 bases). Germline assignment: CDR1 LGHNA and CDR2 YSLEER. V was trimmed by 1 base and J by 3 bases, leaving 8 bases between them. This CDR3 contains 14 residues. CDR3 in DNA: TGCGCCAGCAGCCAAGGTTGGACTACAGATACGCAGTATTTT. Translated, it gives CASSQGWTTDTQYF.

V usage is TRBV29-1 and J usage is TRBJ2-1, with a tentative D call TRBD1 (6 bases). Trimming stripped 4 bases from V and 2 bases from J, with 9 bases between. This CDR3 is 13 amino acids long. Germline CDR1 reads SQVTM; CDR2 reads ANQGSEA. The CDR3 nucleotides read TGCAGCGTTGTTCGGACAGCCTACAATGAGCAGTTCTTC. Its translation is CSVVRTAYNEQFF.

The chain uses TRBV30 and TRBJ2-1; possible D gene TRBD2, 5 bases. Trimming took off 3 bases at V and 8 bases at J, with 11 bases between the two ends. The CDR3 length is 12 residues. Per germline, CDR1 GTSNPN and CDR2 SVGIG (reference sequence). The CDR3 bases are TGTGCCTGGAGCTGGGTCGGGGATGAGCAGTTCTTC. It specifies CAWSWVGDEQFF.

This chain links TRBV28 with TRBJ2-5; weak D call: TRBD1 (7 bases). The J call is uncertain, as TRBJ2-7 better fits the DNA end. The germline V gene has CDR1 MDHEN and CDR2 SYDVKM. The CDR3 sequence is 12 residues long. In DNA form, the CDR3 reads TGTGCCACGCAGGGGGGCAAATACGAGCAGTACTTC. Protein sequence: CATQGGKYEQYF.